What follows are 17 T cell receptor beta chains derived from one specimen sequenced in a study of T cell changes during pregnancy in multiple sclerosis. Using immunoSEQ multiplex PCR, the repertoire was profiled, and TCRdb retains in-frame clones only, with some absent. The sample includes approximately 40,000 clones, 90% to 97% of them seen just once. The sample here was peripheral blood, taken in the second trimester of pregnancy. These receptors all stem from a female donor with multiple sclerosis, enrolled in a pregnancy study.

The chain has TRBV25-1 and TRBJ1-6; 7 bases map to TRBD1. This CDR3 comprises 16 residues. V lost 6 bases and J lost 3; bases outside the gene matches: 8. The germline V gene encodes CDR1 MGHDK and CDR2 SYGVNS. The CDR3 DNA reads TGTGCCAGCAGGGTAGGCCGGGACAGCTATAATTCACCCCTCCACTTT. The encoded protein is CASRVGRDSYNSPLHF.

CDR3 sequence: CASSFSGVGSPLHF. DNA of the CDR3: TGTGCCAGCAGCTTCTCAGGGGTCGGATCACCCCTCCACTTT. This chain links TRBV7-2 with TRBJ1-6, with a possible D match to TRBD1 (6 bases). Per the germline V gene, CDR1 is SGHTA and CDR2 is FQGNSA. The V gene lost 3 bases and the J gene lost 10 bases, with 13 bases spanning the gap. The CDR3 sequence is 14 residues long.

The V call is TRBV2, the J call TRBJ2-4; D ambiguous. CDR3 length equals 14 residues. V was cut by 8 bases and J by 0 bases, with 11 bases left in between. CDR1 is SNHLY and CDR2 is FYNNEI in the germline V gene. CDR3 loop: CASGLDLAKNIQYF. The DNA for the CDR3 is TGTGCCAGCGGCCTTGATCTAGCCAAAAACATTCAGTACTTC.

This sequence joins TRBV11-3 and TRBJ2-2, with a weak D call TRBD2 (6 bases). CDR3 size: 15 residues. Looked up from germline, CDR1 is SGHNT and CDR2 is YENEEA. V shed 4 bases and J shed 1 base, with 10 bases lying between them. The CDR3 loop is CASSSRLGNTGELFF. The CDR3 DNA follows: TGTGCCAGCAGCTCCCGACTAGGGAACACCGGGGAGCTGTTTTTT.

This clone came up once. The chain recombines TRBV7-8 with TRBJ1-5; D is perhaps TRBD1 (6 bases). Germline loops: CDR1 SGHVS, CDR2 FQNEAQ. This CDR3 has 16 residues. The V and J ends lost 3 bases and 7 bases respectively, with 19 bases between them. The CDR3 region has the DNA TGTGCCAGCAGCTTCCGGGTCGGACAGTCGTCACAGCCCCAGCATTTT. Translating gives CASSFRVGQSSQPQHF.

The CDR3 DNA is TGCGCCAGCAGAGACAGGGGTTGTGGTGTGTACTCTGGAAACACCATATATTTT. Its protein product is CASRDRGCGVYSGNTIYF. The chain couples TRBV10-1 to TRBJ1-3; 8 bases align to TRBD1. Unmatched junction bases numbered 13, after V lost 6 bases and J lost 0 bases. Germline loops: CDR1 WNHNN, CDR2 SYGVQD (reference sequence). CDR3 length equals 18 residues.

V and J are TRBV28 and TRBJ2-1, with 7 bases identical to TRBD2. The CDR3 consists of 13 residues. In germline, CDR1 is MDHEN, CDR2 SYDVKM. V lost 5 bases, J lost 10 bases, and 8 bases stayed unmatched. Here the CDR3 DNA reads TGTGCCAGCAGTAATTTCCCGGGACTAGAGCAGTTCTTC. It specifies CASSNFPGLEQFF.

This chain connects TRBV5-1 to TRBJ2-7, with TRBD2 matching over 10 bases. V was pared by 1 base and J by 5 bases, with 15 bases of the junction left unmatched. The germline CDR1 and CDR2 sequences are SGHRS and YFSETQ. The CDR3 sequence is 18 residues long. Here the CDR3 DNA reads TGCGCCAGCAGCTTGCGGGCTAGCGGGAGAACAACCGGGAACGAGCAGTACTTC. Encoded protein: CASSLRASGRTTGNEQYF. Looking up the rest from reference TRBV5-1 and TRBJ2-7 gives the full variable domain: KAGVTQTPRYLIKTRGQQVTLSCSPISGHRSVSWYQQTPGQGLQFLFEYFSETQRNKGNFPGRFSGRQFSNSRSEMNVSTLELGDSALYLCASSLRASGRTTGNEQYFGPGTRLTVT.

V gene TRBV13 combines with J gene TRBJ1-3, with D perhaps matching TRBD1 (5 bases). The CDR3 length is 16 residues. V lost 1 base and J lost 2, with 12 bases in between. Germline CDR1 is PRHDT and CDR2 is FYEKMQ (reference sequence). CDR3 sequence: CASSLERGRPGNTIYF. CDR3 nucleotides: TGTGCCAGCAGCTTAGAAAGGGGTAGACCTGGAAACACCATATATTTT. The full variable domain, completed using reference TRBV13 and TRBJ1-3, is AAGVIQSPRHLIKEKRETATLKCYPIPRHDTVYWYQQGPGQDPQFLISFYEKMQSDKGSIPDRFSAQQFSDYHSELNMSSLELGDSALYFCASSLERGRPGNTIYFGEGSWLTVV.

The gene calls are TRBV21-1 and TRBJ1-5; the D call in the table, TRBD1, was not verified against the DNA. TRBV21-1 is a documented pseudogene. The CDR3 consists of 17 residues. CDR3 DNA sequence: TGTGCCAGCAGCAAAGTCAGGGGCGGCAGGGCTAATCAGCCCCAGCATTTT. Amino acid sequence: CASSKVRGGRANQPQHF.

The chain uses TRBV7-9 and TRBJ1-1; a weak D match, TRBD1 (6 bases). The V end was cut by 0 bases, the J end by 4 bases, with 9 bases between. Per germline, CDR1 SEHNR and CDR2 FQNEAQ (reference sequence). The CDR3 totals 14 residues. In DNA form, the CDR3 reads TGTGCCAGCAGCTTAGCGGGGACATCCACTGAAGCTTTCTTT. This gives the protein CASSLAGTSTEAFF.

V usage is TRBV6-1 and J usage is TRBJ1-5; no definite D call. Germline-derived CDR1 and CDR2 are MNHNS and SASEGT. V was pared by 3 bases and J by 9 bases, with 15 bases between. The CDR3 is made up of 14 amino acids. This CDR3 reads CASSDNLSSLPQHF. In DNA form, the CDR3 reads TGTGCCAGCAGTGATAATCTATCCTCTCTGCCCCAGCATTTT.

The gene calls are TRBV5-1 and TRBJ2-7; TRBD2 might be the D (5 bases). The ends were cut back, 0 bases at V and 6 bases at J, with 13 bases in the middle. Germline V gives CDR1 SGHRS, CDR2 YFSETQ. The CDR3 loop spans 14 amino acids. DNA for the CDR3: TGCGCCAGCAGCTTGGTTATGGGGAGCGGCGAGCAGTACTTC. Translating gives CASSLVMGSGEQYF.

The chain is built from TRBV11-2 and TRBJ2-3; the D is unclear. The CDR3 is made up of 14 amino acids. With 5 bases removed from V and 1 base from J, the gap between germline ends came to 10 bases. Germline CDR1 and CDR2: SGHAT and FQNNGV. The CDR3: CASSRRRGTDTQYF. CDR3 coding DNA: TGTGCCAGCAGCCGGCGGCGCGGCACAGATACGCAGTATTTT.

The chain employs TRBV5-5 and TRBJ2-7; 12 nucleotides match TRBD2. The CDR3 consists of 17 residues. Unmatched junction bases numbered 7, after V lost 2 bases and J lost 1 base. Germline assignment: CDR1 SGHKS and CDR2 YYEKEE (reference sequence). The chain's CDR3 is CASSFPSGGARSYEQYF. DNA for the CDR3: TGTGCCAGCAGCTTCCCTAGCGGGGGGGCTCGGTCCTACGAGCAGTACTTC.

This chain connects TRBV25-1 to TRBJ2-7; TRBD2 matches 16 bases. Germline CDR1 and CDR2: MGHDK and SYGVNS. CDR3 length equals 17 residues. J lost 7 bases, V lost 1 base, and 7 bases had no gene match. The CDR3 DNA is TGTGCCAGCAGTGAATCATCGGGACTAGCGGGAGGGCGAGAGCAGTACTTC. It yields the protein CASSESSGLAGGREQYF.

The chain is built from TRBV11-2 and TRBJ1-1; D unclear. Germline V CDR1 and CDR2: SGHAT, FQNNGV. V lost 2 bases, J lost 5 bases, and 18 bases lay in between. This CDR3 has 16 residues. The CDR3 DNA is TGTGCCAGCAGCTTAAGGGTTGAGGGTGGGATTACTGAAGCTTTCTTT. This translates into CASSLRVEGGITEAFF.